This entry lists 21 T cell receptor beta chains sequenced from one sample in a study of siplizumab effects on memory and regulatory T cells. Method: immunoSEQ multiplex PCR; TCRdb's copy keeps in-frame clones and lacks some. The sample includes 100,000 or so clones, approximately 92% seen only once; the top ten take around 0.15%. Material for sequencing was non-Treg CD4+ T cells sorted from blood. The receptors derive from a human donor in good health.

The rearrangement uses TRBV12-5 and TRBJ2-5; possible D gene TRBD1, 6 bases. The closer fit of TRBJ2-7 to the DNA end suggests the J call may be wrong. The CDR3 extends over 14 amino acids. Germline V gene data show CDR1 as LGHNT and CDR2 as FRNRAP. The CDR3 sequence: CASLEGGRSYEQYF. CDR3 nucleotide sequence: TGTGCTAGTTTAGAAGGGGGTCGTTCCTACGAGCAGTACTTC.

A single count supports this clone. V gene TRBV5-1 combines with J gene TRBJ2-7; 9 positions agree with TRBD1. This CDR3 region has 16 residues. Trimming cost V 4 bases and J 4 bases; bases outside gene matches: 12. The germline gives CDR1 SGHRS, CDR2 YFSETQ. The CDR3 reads CASSRTTGTGSYEQYF. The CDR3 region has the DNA TGCGCCAGCAGCCGAACCACCGGGACAGGGTCTTACGAGCAGTACTTC.

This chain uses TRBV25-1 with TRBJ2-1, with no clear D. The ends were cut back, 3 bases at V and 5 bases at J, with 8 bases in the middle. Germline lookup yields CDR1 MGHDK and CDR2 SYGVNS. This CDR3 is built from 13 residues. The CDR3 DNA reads TGTGCCAGCAGTGACCCGGAGCACAATGAGCAGTTCTTC. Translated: CASSDPEHNEQFF.

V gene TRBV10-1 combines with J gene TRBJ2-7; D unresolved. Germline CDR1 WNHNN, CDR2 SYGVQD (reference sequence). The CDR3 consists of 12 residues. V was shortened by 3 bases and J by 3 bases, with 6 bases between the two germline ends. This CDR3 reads CASSDHNYEQYF. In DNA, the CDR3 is TGCGCCAGCAGTGACCACAACTACGAGCAGTACTTC.

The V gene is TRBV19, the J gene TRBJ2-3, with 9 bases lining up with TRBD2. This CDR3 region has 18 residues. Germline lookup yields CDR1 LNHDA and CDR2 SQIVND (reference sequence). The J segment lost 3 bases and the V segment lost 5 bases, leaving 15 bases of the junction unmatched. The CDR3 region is CASSSRHQSGGLTDTQYF. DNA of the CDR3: TGTGCCAGTAGTTCTCGGCATCAAAGCGGGGGGCTAACAGATACGCAGTATTTT. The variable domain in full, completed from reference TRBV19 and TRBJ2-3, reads DGGITQSPKYLFRKEGQNVTLSCEQNLNHDAMYWYRQDPGQGLRLIYYSQIVNDFQKGDIAEGYSVSREKKESFPLTVTSAQKNPTAFYLCASSSRHQSGGLTDTQYFGPGTRLTVL.

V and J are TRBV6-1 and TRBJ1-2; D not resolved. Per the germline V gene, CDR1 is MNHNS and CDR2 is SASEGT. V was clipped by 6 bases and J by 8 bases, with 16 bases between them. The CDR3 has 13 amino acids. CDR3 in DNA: TGTGCCAGCAGATCCCCGGTGGGTCGAGGCTACACCTTC. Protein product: CASRSPVGRGYTF.

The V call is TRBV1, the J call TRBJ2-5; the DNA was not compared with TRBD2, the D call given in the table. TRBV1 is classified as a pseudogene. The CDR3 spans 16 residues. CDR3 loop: CTSSHFGLAGQETQYF. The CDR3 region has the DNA TGCACCAGCAGCCACTTCGGACTAGCGGGGCAAGAGACCCAGTACTTC.

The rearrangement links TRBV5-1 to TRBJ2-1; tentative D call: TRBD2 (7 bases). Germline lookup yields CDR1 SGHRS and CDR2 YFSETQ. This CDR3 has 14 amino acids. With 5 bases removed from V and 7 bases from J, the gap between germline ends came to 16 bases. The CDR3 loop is CASSRGAEFNEQFF. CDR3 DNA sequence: TGCGCCAGCAGTCGGGGGGCCGAGTTTAATGAGCAGTTCTTC.

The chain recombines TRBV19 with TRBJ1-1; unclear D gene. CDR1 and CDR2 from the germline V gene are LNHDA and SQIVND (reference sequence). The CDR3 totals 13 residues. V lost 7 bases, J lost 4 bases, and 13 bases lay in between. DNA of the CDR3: TGTGCCAGTATGGAGGAGGGTAGCACTGAAGCTTTCTTT. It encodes CASMEEGSTEAFF.

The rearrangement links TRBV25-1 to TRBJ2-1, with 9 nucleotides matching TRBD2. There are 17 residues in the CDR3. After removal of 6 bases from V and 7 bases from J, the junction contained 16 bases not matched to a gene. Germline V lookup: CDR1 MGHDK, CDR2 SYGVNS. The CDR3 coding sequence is TGTGCCAGCAGGACAAACCCCGGTAGCGGGGGTTGGAATGAGCAGTTCTTC. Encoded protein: CASRTNPGSGGWNEQFF.

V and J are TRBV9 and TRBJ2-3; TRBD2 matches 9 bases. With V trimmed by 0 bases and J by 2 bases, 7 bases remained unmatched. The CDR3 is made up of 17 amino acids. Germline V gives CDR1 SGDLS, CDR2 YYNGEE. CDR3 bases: TGTGCCAGCAGCGTAGAGTCTAGCGGGGTCTTCACAGATACGCAGTATTTT. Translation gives CASSVESSGVFTDTQYF.

As DNA, the CDR3 is TGTGCCAGCAGTTTATTTGGACAGGGGGCTGGGGCCAACGTCCTGACTTTC. Translated, it gives CASSLFGQGAGANVLTF. This sequence joins TRBV27 and TRBJ2-6; 10 bases line up with TRBD1. The CDR3 has 17 amino acids. The germline V gene has CDR1 MNHEY and CDR2 SMNVEV (reference sequence). The trim removed 1 base at V and 2 bases at J, leaving 2 bases unmatched.

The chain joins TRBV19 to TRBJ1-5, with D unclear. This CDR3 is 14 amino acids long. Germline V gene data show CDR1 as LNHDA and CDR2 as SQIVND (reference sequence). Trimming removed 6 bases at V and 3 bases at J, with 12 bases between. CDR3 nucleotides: TGTGCCAGTAGCCGACAAATTGTCAATCAGCCCCAGCATTTT. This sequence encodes CASSRQIVNQPQHF.

CDR3 DNA sequence: TGTGCCAGCAGTTTAAAGGTGAACACTGAAGCTTTCTTT. Its translation: CASSLKVNTEAFF. V and J are TRBV27 and TRBJ1-1; D call uncertain. The CDR3 is 13 residues long. Trimming took off 2 bases at V and 0 bases at J, with 4 bases between the two ends. CDR1 and CDR2 (germline): MNHEY, SMNVEV (reference sequence).

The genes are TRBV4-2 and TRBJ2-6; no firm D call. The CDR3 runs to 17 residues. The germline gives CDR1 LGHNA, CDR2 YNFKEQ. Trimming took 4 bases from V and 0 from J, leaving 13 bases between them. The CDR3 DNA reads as TGTGCCAGCAGCCGAAGGGAAGGGCTCTCTGGGGCCAACGTCCTGACTTTC. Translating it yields CASSRREGLSGANVLTF.

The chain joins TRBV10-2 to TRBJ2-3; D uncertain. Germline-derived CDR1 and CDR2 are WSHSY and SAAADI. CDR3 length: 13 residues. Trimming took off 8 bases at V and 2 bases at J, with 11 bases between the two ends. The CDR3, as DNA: TGCGCCAGCGTCCGGTTTTACACAGATACGCAGTATTTT. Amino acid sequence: CASVRFYTDTQYF.

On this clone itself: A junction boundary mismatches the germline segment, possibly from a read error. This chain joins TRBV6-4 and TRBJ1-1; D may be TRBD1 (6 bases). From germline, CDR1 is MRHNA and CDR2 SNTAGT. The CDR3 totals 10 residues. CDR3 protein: CARRGFEAFF. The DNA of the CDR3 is TGTGCCCGCAGGGGCTTTGAAGCTTTCTTT.

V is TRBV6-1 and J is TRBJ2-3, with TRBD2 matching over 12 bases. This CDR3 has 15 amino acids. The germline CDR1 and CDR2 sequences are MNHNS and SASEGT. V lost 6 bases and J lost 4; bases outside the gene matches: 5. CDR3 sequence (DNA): TGTGCCAGCAGAACTGGACTAGCGGGATCAGATACGCAGTATTTT. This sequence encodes CASRTGLAGSDTQYF.

This CDR3 reads CASSTLQGVPGNTIYF. In DNA, the CDR3 is TGTGCCAGTAGTACCTTACAGGGGGTACCTGGAAACACCATATATTTT. The V gene is TRBV19, the J gene TRBJ1-3, with 8 bases fitting TRBD1. CDR3 length: 16 amino acids. With 4 bases clipped from V and 2 bases from J, the junction kept 7 bases outside the gene matches. The germline V gene has CDR1 LNHDA and CDR2 SQIVND (reference sequence).

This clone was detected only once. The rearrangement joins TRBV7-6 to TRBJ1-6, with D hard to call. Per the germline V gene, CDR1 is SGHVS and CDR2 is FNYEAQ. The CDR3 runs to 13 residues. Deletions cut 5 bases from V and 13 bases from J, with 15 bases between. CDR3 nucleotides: TGTGCCAGCAGCCCATCACAGATGCCCCCCCTCCACTTT. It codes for CASSPSQMPPLHF.

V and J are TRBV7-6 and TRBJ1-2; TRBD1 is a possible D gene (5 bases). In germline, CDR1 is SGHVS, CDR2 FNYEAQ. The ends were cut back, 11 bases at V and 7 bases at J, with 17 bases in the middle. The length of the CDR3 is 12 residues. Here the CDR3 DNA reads TGTGCCCACGACGGCAGGGTGGGTGGCTACACCTTC. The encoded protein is CAHDGRVGGYTF.